The 16 T cell receptor beta chains reported below all come from one sample, sequenced in a study of control samples from healthy donors and cancer patients. Generated by immunoSEQ multiplex PCR, the TCRdb table keeps only in-frame clones and is missing some. This sample lists about 200,000 clones; its ten largest clones have approximately 2.2%. Specimen: blood. These TCRs come from a woman in her thirties in good health.

The V and J genes are TRBV28 and TRBJ1-5; D gene ambiguous. Between the trimmed V and J ends, which lost 2 bases and 7 bases, there was a span of 15 bases. The CDR3 runs to 15 residues. Germline CDR1 reads MDHEN; CDR2 reads SYDVKM. The CDR3 region is CASSLEGMMEQPQHF. Here the CDR3 DNA reads TGTGCCAGCAGTTTAGAAGGAATGATGGAACAGCCCCAGCATTTT.

V usage is TRBV29-1 and J usage is TRBJ1-1, with TRBD1 matching 7 bases. V shed 5 bases, J shed 2 bases, and the junction held 8 bases outside the gene matches. The CDR3 spans 14 residues. Per germline, CDR1 SQVTM and CDR2 ANQGSEA. The CDR3 DNA reads as TGCAGCGTTAGGGGGCAGGGGGTAAACACTGAAGCTTTCTTT. Translating gives CSVRGQGVNTEAFF.

This rearrangement joins TRBV5-4 to TRBJ2-1; D is uncertain. Trimming took off 0 bases at V and 4 bases at J, with 5 bases between the two ends. CDR3 size: 13 residues. Germline assignment: CDR1 SGHNT and CDR2 YYREEE (reference sequence). DNA for the CDR3: TGTGCCAGCAGCTTGGAGACATACAATGAGCAGTTCTTC. Amino acids: CASSLETYNEQFF.

This rearrangement joins TRBV5-1 to TRBJ1-4; D might be TRBD1 (6 bases). CDR3 length equals 17 residues. Germline V CDR1 and CDR2: SGHRS, YFSETQ. Trimming left V 1 base short and J 6 bases short, with 19 bases between. The CDR3 nucleotides read TGCGCCAGCAGCTTGTCATCGGGGGCCCTGGAGGATGAAAAACTGTTTTTT. Its translation is CASSLSSGALEDEKLFF.

The V call is TRBV10-3, the J call TRBJ1-3, with TRBD1 as a possible D gene (5 bases). Trimming took 8 bases from V and 2 from J, leaving 19 bases between them. Germline V gives CDR1 ENHRY, CDR2 SYGVKD. The CDR3 is made up of 16 amino acids. The CDR3 spells CAIGGGTRSAGNTIYF. For the CDR3, the DNA is TGTGCCATCGGGGGTGGGACCCGTTCCGCTGGAAACACCATATATTTT.

As to this clone: The junction and the germline gene differ at one end; a read error may be behind it. The rearrangement uses TRBV12-5 and TRBJ1-1, with D unclear. The CDR3 runs 12 residues. Germline V lookup: CDR1 LGHNT, CDR2 FRNRAP. The CDR3 sequence: CASGLPNSEAFF. For the CDR3, the DNA is TGTGCTAGTGGCCTACCAAACAGTGAAGCTTTCTTT.

The V call is TRBV2, the J call TRBJ2-4, with 7 bases that match TRBD1. From germline, CDR1 is SNHLY and CDR2 FYNNEI. CDR3 size: 15 residues. With 7 bases clipped from V and 3 bases from J, the junction kept 9 bases outside the gene matches. Written as DNA, the CDR3 is TGTGCCAGCAAAAGGGTCGACAGGGTCAAAAACATTCAGTACTTC. It yields the protein CASKRVDRVKNIQYF.

The rearrangement uses TRBV19 and TRBJ1-5, with D possibly matching TRBD1 (5 bases). Germline V gene sequence: CDR1 LNHDA, CDR2 SQIVND (reference sequence). This CDR3 region has 15 residues. The V and J ends lost 8 bases and 5 bases respectively, with 19 bases between them. The CDR3 DNA follows: TGTGCCAGTCGAATACCAGGGCGGGCGGATCAGCCCCAGCATTTT. Translation: CASRIPGRADQPQHF.

As for this clone: Other DNA sequences from this sample encode an identical CDR3 as well. The V gene is TRBV18, the J gene TRBJ2-5; D unresolved. The CDR3 is made up of 13 amino acids. The V and J ends lost 2 bases and 1 base respectively, with 5 bases between them. The germline CDR1 and CDR2 sequences are KGHSH and LQKENI. The CDR3 region is CASSPGLQETQYF. DNA for the CDR3: TGTGCCAGCTCACCAGGCCTCCAAGAGACCCAGTACTTC. The whole variable domain, filled in from reference TRBV18 and TRBJ2-5, reads NAGVMQNPRHLVRRRGQEARLRCSPMKGHSHVYWYRQLPEEGLKFMVYLQKENIIDESGMPKERFSAEFPKEGPSILRIQQVVRGDSAAYFCASSPGLQETQYFGPGTRLLVL.

The rearrangement links TRBV11-2 to TRBJ2-7, with D hard to call. V lost 1 base, J lost 2 bases, and 9 bases lay in between. In germline, CDR1 is SGHAT, CDR2 FQNNGV. This CDR3 has 14 amino acids. The CDR3 reads CASSLAPTAYEQYF. In DNA form, the CDR3 reads TGTGCCAGCAGCTTAGCCCCCACGGCCTACGAGCAGTACTTC. Variable domain in full (rest from reference TRBV11-2 and TRBJ2-7): EAGVAQSPRYKIIEKRQSVAFWCNPISGHATLYWYQQILGQGPKLLIQFQNNGVVDDSQLPKDRFSAERLKGVDSTLKIQPAKLEDSAVYLCASSLAPTAYEQYFGPGTRLTVT.

The chain employs TRBV7-2 and TRBJ1-4; D gene unclear. V was cut by 5 bases and J by 0 bases, with 13 bases left in between. CDR1 is SGHTA and CDR2 is FQGNSA in the germline V gene. The CDR3 has 16 amino acids. The CDR3 nucleotides read TGTGCCAGCAGCGATCGGAGACCAGCAACTAATGAAAAACTGTTTTTT. Its translation is CASSDRRPATNEKLFF. Full variable domain (remainder filled in from reference TRBV7-2 and TRBJ1-4): GAGVSQSPSNKVTEKGKDVELRCDPISGHTALYWYRQSLGQGLEFLIYFQGNSAPDKSGLPSDRFSAERTGGSVSTLTIQRTQQEDSAVYLCASSDRRPATNEKLFFGSGTQLSVL.

V is TRBV6-5 and J is TRBJ2-1; D might be TRBD1 (5 bases). Per the germline V gene, CDR1 is MNHEY and CDR2 is SVGAGI. The CDR3 loop spans 15 amino acids. With 5 bases removed from V and 7 bases from J, the gap between germline ends came to 18 bases. Here the CDR3 DNA reads TGTGCCAGCAGTCTCCCACAGGCCCAAGGGAATGAGCAGTTCTTC. Translated, it gives CASSLPQAQGNEQFF.

The V and J genes are TRBV7-9 and TRBJ1-1; D not resolved. Germline assignment: CDR1 SEHNR and CDR2 FQNEAQ (reference sequence). The CDR3 is 14 residues long. Trimming took off 4 bases at V and 3 bases at J, with 12 bases between the two ends. Here the CDR3 reads CASSSGSIYTEAFF. CDR3 DNA sequence: TGTGCCAGCAGCTCGGGCTCTATTTACACTGAAGCTTTCTTT.

This sequence joins TRBV7-6 and TRBJ1-6; D not resolved. Germline V CDR1 and CDR2: SGHVS, FNYEAQ. The CDR3 totals 15 residues. The V gene lost 1 base and the J gene lost 3 bases, with 7 bases spanning the gap. The CDR3 DNA sequence: TGTGCCAGCAGCTTAGGGGGTAACTATAATTCACCCCTCCACTTT. Protein: CASSLGGNYNSPLHF.

The gene calls are TRBV7-9 and TRBJ2-5; TRBD1 might be the D (5 bases). Looked up from germline, CDR1 is SEHNR and CDR2 is FQNEAQ (reference sequence). The CDR3 runs to 16 residues. V gave up 4 bases and J gave up 1 base, with 16 bases separating them. CDR3 amino acids: CASSWPRGGTQETQYF. CDR3 bases: TGTGCCAGCAGCTGGCCAAGGGGCGGAACCCAAGAGACCCAGTACTTC.

The genes are TRBV14 and TRBJ2-2; 8 nucleotides line up with TRBD2. V was clipped by 1 base and J by 7 bases; unmatched bases: 2. The germline V gene has CDR1 SGHDN and CDR2 FVKESK. This CDR3 region has 14 residues. CDR3 residues: CASSQVSGSGELFF. Written as DNA, the CDR3 is TGTGCCAGCAGCCAAGTAAGCGGGAGCGGGGAGCTGTTTTTT. Based on the CDR3 plus reference TRBV14 and TRBJ2-2, the full variable domain is EAGVTQFPSHSVIEKGQTVTLRCDPISGHDNLYWYRRVMGKEIKFLLHFVKESKQDESGMPNNRFLAERTGGTYSTLKVQPAELEDSGVYFCASSQVSGSGELFFGEGSRLTVL.